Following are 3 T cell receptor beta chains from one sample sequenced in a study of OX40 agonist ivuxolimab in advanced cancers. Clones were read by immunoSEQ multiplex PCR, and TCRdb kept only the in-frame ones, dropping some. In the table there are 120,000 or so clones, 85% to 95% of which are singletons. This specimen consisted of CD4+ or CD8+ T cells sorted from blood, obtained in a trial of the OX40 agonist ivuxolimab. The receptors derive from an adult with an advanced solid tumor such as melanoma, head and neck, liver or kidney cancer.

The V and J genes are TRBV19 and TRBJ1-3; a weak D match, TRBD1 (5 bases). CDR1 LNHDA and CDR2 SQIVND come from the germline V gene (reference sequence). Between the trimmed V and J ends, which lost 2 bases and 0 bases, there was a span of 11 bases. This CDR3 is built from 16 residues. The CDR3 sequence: CASSITRQLSGNTIYF. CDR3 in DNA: TGTGCCAGTAGTATAACCCGACAGCTCTCTGGAAACACCATATATTTT.

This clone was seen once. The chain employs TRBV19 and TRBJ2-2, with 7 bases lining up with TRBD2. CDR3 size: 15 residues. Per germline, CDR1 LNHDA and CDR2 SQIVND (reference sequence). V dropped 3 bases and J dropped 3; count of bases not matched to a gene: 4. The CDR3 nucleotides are TGTGCCAGTAGTATTCTAGCGGCGGACACCGGGGAGCTGTTTTTT. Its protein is CASSILAADTGELFF. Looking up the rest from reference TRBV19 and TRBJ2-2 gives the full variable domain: DGGITQSPKYLFRKEGQNVTLSCEQNLNHDAMYWYRQDPGQGLRLIYYSQIVNDFQKGDIAEGYSVSREKKESFPLTVTSAQKNPTAFYLCASSILAADTGELFFGEGSRLTVL.

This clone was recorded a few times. CDR3 nucleotides: TGTGCCAGCAGCCCAGGTGGGGGGGGCCTAAACTATGGCTACACCTTC. Protein: CASSPGGGGLNYGYTF. V gene TRBV6-4 combines with J gene TRBJ1-2; tentative D call: TRBD1 (6 bases). This CDR3 comprises 16 residues. V lost 6 bases, J lost 2 bases, and 19 bases lay in between. The germline CDR1 and CDR2 sequences are MRHNA and SNTAGT.